The 16 T cell receptor beta chains below were found in one sample sequenced in a study of blood T cell repertoires in COVID-19. This table comes from immunoSEQ multiplex PCR, and its TCRdb copy is limited to in-frame clones, with some not included. The repertoire holds about 240,000 clones, with 80% to 90% as singletons. The specimen sequenced was PBMCs or T cells enriched from blood (not recorded which). Every receptor here comes from a woman aged 25 to 39 who had recovered from COVID-19.

This chain links TRBV28 with TRBJ1-3, with 9 bases lining up with TRBD1. Germline V gene lookup returns CDR1 MDHEN and CDR2 SYDVKM. V trimming: 3 bases; J trimming: 3 bases; junction bases outside the gene matches: 0. The CDR3 spans 14 residues. The CDR3 is CASSLTGGGNTIYF. The CDR3 DNA reads as TGTGCCAGCAGTTTGACAGGGGGTGGAAACACCATATATTTT.

CDR3 nucleotide sequence: TGTGCCAGCAGCGCAATAGTAGGAGGCACTGAAGCTTTCTTT. Protein: CASSAIVGGTEAFF. The rearrangement links TRBV9 to TRBJ1-1, with no clear D. The CDR3 has 14 amino acids. Germline CDR1 reads SGDLS; CDR2 reads YYNGEE. V was trimmed by 3 bases and J by 4 bases, leaving 13 bases between them.

The chain has TRBV7-9 and TRBJ2-3, with D uncertain. CDR3 size: 10 residues. CDR1 is SEHNR, CDR2 FQNEAQ, per germline (reference sequence). The V gene lost 11 bases and the J gene lost 4 bases, with 7 bases spanning the gap. CDR3 residues: CASRPDTQYF. In nucleotides, the CDR3 is TGTGCCTCGCGGCCAGATACGCAGTATTTT.

The chain carries TRBV27 and TRBJ2-2; 7 nucleotides align to TRBD1. V trimming: 4 bases; J trimming: 3 bases; junction bases outside the gene matches: 11. The germline V gene encodes CDR1 MNHEY and CDR2 SMNVEV (reference sequence). The CDR3 has 17 amino acids. The CDR3 DNA reads as TGTGCCAGCAGTTCCATACAGGGGTTCCAGGACACCGGGGAGCTGTTTTTT. This translates into CASSSIQGFQDTGELFF.

This sequence joins TRBV18 and TRBJ1-5, with TRBD1 matching 7 bases. The V gene end was trimmed by 3 bases and the J gene end by 1 base; junction bases not matched to a gene: 6. From germline, CDR1 is KGHSH and CDR2 LQKENI. The CDR3 is made up of 16 amino acids. The CDR3 spells CASSPSGGMSNQPQHF. In DNA form, the CDR3 reads TGTGCCAGCTCACCGTCAGGGGGTATGAGCAATCAGCCCCAGCATTTT.

The chain recombines TRBV11-2 with TRBJ1-1, with TRBD1 as a possible D gene (6 bases). Germline V CDR1 and CDR2: SGHAT, FQNNGV. Trimming shortened V by 3 bases and J by 2 bases, and 13 bases separated the two germline ends. This CDR3 region has 15 residues. CDR3 sequence reads: CASSFQLTGNTEAFF. Here the CDR3 DNA reads TGTGCCAGCAGCTTTCAACTGACAGGTAACACTGAAGCTTTCTTT.

This rearrangement joins TRBV5-1 to TRBJ1-1; the match to TRBD1 covers 7 bases. The CDR3 contains 15 residues. In germline, CDR1 is SGHRS, CDR2 YFSETQ. V was pared by 0 bases and J by 1 base, with 3 bases of the junction left unmatched. The CDR3 nucleotides read TGCGCCAGCAGCTTGGCCGACAGGGCGAACACTGAAGCTTTCTTT. It is translated as CASSLADRANTEAFF.

The chain links TRBV5-1 to TRBJ2-7, with a possible D match to TRBD1 (5 bases). V was cut by 2 bases and J by 3 bases, with 18 bases left in between. The length of the CDR3 is 16 residues. Germline CDR1 and CDR2: SGHRS and YFSETQ. CDR3 nucleotide sequence: TGCGCCAGCAGCTTCGACAGTCCCTATCTTATCTACGAGCAGTACTTC. It codes for CASSFDSPYLIYEQYF.

This chain uses TRBV28 with TRBJ1-1; D not certain. The V gene's germline CDR1 is MDHEN and CDR2 SYDVKM. V was cut by 3 bases and J by 10 bases, with 9 bases left in between. CDR3 size: 11 residues. Here the CDR3 reads CASSLDRGAFF. CDR3 bases: TGTGCCAGCAGTTTGGACCGGGGAGCTTTCTTT.

This clone was picked up a small number of times. The rearrangement joins TRBV27 to TRBJ2-2, with D possibly being TRBD1 (6 bases). In germline, CDR1 is MNHEY, CDR2 SMNVEV (reference sequence). Trimming shortened V by 5 bases and J by 6 bases, and 16 bases separated the two germline ends. There are 15 residues in the CDR3. CDR3 in amino acids: CASSLQGKGPGELFF. Written as DNA, the CDR3 is TGTGCCAGCAGTCTACAGGGTAAAGGACCCGGGGAGCTGTTTTTT.

V is TRBV30 and J is TRBJ2-3; 7 bases map to TRBD1. This CDR3 has 13 residues. V shed 3 bases and J 4 bases; nucleotides not matched to a gene: 4. Germline values: CDR1 GTSNPN, CDR2 SVGIG (reference sequence). CDR3 in DNA: TGTGCCTGGAGCGACAGGGCGCCAGATACGCAGTATTTT. Its protein product is CAWSDRAPDTQYF.

This clone was observed a single time. The chain recombines TRBV11-2 with TRBJ2-1, with 7 bases fitting TRBD1. Germline CDR1 and CDR2: SGHAT and FQNNGV. The trim removed 4 bases at V and 5 bases at J, leaving 5 bases unmatched. This CDR3 has 14 residues. The CDR3 region is CASSSPTGNNEQFF. The CDR3 DNA reads TGTGCCAGCAGCTCCCCGACAGGGAACAATGAGCAGTTCTTC.

This rearrangement joins TRBV2 to TRBJ1-1, with a possible D match to TRBD1 (5 bases). The ends were cut back, 10 bases at V and 0 bases at J, with 18 bases in the middle. The CDR3 extends over 15 amino acids. In germline, CDR1 is SNHLY, CDR2 FYNNEI. The CDR3 DNA sequence: TGTGCCACCACAGTGGGGGGGAACATGAACACTGAAGCTTTCTTT. Translated, it gives CATTVGGNMNTEAFF.

This chain links TRBV3-1 (or the pseudogene TRBV3-2) with TRBJ1-1; perhaps TRBD1 as D (6 bases). The CDR3 runs to 17 residues. Germline-derived CDR1 and CDR2 are LGHDT and YNNKEL (reference sequence). V was pared by 3 bases and J by 5 bases, with 22 bases between. CDR3 nucleotides: TGTGCCAGCAGCCAGGAGTACGGTAAGGGAGGGGGGACTGAAGCTTTCTTT. Its protein product is CASSQEYGKGGGTEAFF.

V is TRBV9 and J is TRBJ2-2; TRBD1 agrees at 12 bases. Germline CDR1 is SGDLS and CDR2 is YYNGEE. The junction had 4 bases not matched to a gene; V was cut back by 0 bases and J by 7 bases. This CDR3 has 16 amino acids. CDR3 DNA: TGTGCCAGCAGCGTAGAGGGACAGGGGGCTGGCGGGGAGCTGTTTTTT. It yields the protein CASSVEGQGAGGELFF. Full variable domain (outside the CDR3, taken from reference TRBV9 and TRBJ2-2): DSGVTQTPKHLITATGQRVTLRCSPRSGDLSVYWYQQSLDQGLQFLIQYYNGEERAKGNILERFSAQQFPDLHSELNLSSLELGDSALYFCASSVEGQGAGGELFFGEGSRLTVL.

This clone showed up just once. The CDR3 coding sequence is TGTGCCAGCAGTTACTTACTAGGAAACACCGGGGAGCTGTTTTTT. It is translated as CASSYLLGNTGELFF. The chain is built from TRBV6-2 or TRBV6-3 and TRBJ2-2; D may be TRBD2 (5 bases). CDR3 length equals 15 residues. V was clipped by 1 base and J by 2 bases, with 8 bases between them. Germline assignment: CDR1 MNHEY and CDR2 SVGEGT.